One TCR beta chain is described in this entry. This clone was counted many times. The target of this receptor is not known. No qualities accompany the bases; no much larger clone lies one base away. The same CDR3 also results from other DNA sequences found in this sample. Library preparation used PCR. Sequencing instrument: Illumina HiSeq 4000. High-throughput sequencing was used to profile the TCR beta-chain CDR3 region of every patient. As for how the authors treated the data: The researchers built a classifier to tell apart papillary thyroid cancer patients with distant metastasis, based on CDR3 differences among clinicopathological groups. Repertoire diversity was assessed with the Shannon index, and tumor-blood repertoire similarity with the Morisita-Horn index. TCRdb reworked the public reads: Q25 trimming with fastp, MiXCR clone assembly, productive beta chains retained. It is TCRdb's table, rather than the study itself, that gives the V and J calls and clone size. This sample holds tens of thousands of clones; 10% to 15% were observed only once. The top ten constitute around 22% of the sample.

This specimen belongs to a study of metastatic and nonmetastatic thyroid tumors (dated by TCRdb to 2018 to 2020). Regarding the study in general: Repertoires were compared across peripheral blood and tumor or nodule tissue samples from malignant and benign thyroid patients.

Via the germline V gene, CDR1 is SQVTM and CDR2 ANQGSEA. For this chain, trimming is 5 bases at the V end and 3 bases at the J end, and the number of junction bases without a gene match is 7. From the cysteine up to the phenylalanine, the CDR3 has a length of 15 residues. Just CDR3 DNA is preserved here, 45 bases in frame from base 1. No patient had received any treatment before thyroid surgery. Patient clinical samples collected from 2012 to 2018 were retrospectively analysed using T-cell receptor beta sequencing. What the research found in general, with its limitations: TCR beta diversity was reported as significantly higher in malignant tumors than in benign nodules, in both blood and tumor samples.

This TCR was sampled from a female donor with papillary thyroid cancer or a benign thyroid nodule (not recorded which). Some clones in this sample may be carry-over from other donors' samples. The sequenced sample was blood. The chain couples TRBV29-1 to TRBJ1-1, with TRBD1 identical over 12 junction bases. The CDR3 has the sequence CSVHGTGGEYTEAFF. The DNA reads TGCAGCGTTCATGGGACAGGGGGCGAGTACACTGAAGCTTTCTTT.